Presented here are 26 T cell receptor beta chains from one specimen sequenced in a study of cytomegalovirus exposure and HLA in healthy donors. The PCR used 60 Vbeta and 13 Jbeta primers. Assay: immunoSEQ multiplex PCR; the TCRdb copy retains only in-frame clones and omits some. The sample includes some 210,000 clones, around 73% of them seen just once. Sample: PBMCs. These receptors all come from a male donor in good health and CMV-seronegative.

The chain recombines TRBV7-2 with TRBJ2-1, with D unclear. Germline V gene data show CDR1 as SGHTA and CDR2 as FQGNSA. This CDR3 region has 16 residues. V gave up 1 base and J gave up 7 bases, with 17 bases separating them. CDR3 in DNA: TGTGCCAGCAGCTTAGGAAGTCAGCGAGGTTGGAATGAGCAGTTCTTC. The encoded protein is CASSLGSQRGWNEQFF.

The V and J genes are TRBV27 and TRBJ1-1; no clear D gene. Germline CDR1 is MNHEY and CDR2 is SMNVEV (reference sequence). The CDR3 spans 18 residues. Trimming stripped 1 base from V and 1 base from J, with 19 bases between. CDR3 amino acids: CASSLFYSEGARNTEAFF. The CDR3 DNA reads as TGTGCCAGCAGTTTATTTTATTCGGAGGGCGCGAGGAACACTGAAGCTTTCTTT.

This clone was observed a handful of times. This sequence joins TRBV11-2 and TRBJ2-5, with 9 bases lining up with TRBD2. The CDR3 runs to 15 residues. Germline CDR1 SGHAT, CDR2 FQNNGV. V lost 2 bases, J lost 5 bases, and 6 bases stayed unmatched. The DNA for the CDR3 is TGTGCCAGCAGCTTAAGCTGGACTAGCGATGAGACCCAGTACTTC. Its translation is CASSLSWTSDETQYF. Variable domain in full (rest from reference TRBV11-2 and TRBJ2-5): EAGVAQSPRYKIIEKRQSVAFWCNPISGHATLYWYQQILGQGPKLLIQFQNNGVVDDSQLPKDRFSAERLKGVDSTLKIQPAKLEDSAVYLCASSLSWTSDETQYFGPGTRLLVL.

The chain combines TRBV5-1 with TRBJ2-3; 7 bases fit TRBD1. V lost 0 bases, J lost 3 bases, and 4 bases stayed unmatched. From germline, CDR1 is SGHRS and CDR2 YFSETQ. The CDR3 has 15 residues. The CDR3 loop is CASSLADRVTDTQYF. For the CDR3, the DNA is TGCGCCAGCAGCTTGGCCGACAGGGTGACAGATACGCAGTATTTT.

The V and J genes are TRBV9 and TRBJ2-3, with D tentatively TRBD2 (6 bases). Germline assignment: CDR1 SGDLS and CDR2 YYNGEE. Between the trimmed V and J ends, which lost 0 bases and 5 bases, there was a span of 13 bases. This CDR3 contains 15 residues. CDR3 residues: CASSVGLIAVDTQYF. The CDR3 coding sequence is TGTGCCAGCAGCGTAGGGTTAATAGCGGTAGATACGCAGTATTTT.

The chain combines TRBV11-1 with TRBJ2-7, with D unclear. The V end was cut by 5 bases, the J end by 2 bases, with 16 bases between. Germline V lookup: CDR1 SGHAT, CDR2 FQDESV (reference sequence). The length of the CDR3 is 15 residues. CDR3 in amino acids: CASSLRLSIPYEQYF. The DNA for the CDR3 is TGTGCCAGCAGCCTCAGGCTAAGTATCCCCTACGAGCAGTACTTC.

V usage is TRBV5-1 and J usage is TRBJ1-4; 8 positions agree with TRBD1. The CDR3 has 15 residues. Per the germline V gene, CDR1 is SGHRS and CDR2 is YFSETQ. V lost 0 bases and J lost 6; bases outside the gene matches: 4. CDR3 in amino acids: CASSLAGGEYEKLFF. The DNA for the CDR3 is TGCGCCAGCAGCTTGGCAGGGGGCGAGTATGAAAAACTGTTTTTT.

The J gene is TRBJ2-1, the V gene TRBV10-3; a possible D gene is TRBD2 (6 bases). Germline CDR1 is ENHRY and CDR2 is SYGVKD. CDR3 length: 13 amino acids. V dropped 6 bases and J dropped 6 bases, with 12 bases sitting between them. The CDR3 loop is CAIRAGRPNEQFF. Written as DNA, the CDR3 is TGTGCCATCAGAGCCGGGAGACCCAATGAGCAGTTCTTC.

About this clone itself: This same CDR3 is encoded by further DNA sequences in the sample. The CDR3 loop reads CASSQTGYEQYF. CDR3 in DNA: TGTGCCAGCAGTCAGACAGGGTACGAGCAGTACTTC. This chain connects TRBV28 to TRBJ2-7, with 7 bases that match TRBD1. The CDR3 length is 12 residues. The germline gives CDR1 MDHEN, CDR2 SYDVKM. V dropped 5 bases and J dropped 4; count of bases not matched to a gene: 2.

This rearrangement joins TRBV5-4 to TRBJ2-2; TRBD2 might be the D (6 bases). The CDR3 has 16 amino acids. Germline CDR1 is SGHNT and CDR2 is YYREEE (reference sequence). V lost 4 bases to trimming and J lost 2 bases, with 15 bases between them. This CDR3 is CASSPGGPSNTGELFF. CDR3 nucleotides: TGTGCCAGCAGCCCTGGAGGGCCGTCCAACACCGGGGAGCTGTTTTTT.

The chain has TRBV4-2 and TRBJ2-1, with D possibly matching TRBD2 (6 bases). The CDR3 sequence is 16 residues long. CDR1 and CDR2 (germline): LGHNA, YNFKEQ. The ends were cut back, 0 bases at V and 3 bases at J, with 12 bases in the middle. The CDR3 DNA reads as TGTGCCAGCAGCCAAGATTTAGGCGGGAACTACAATGAGCAGTTCTTC. Translating gives CASSQDLGGNYNEQFF.

Notes on this clone: The junction does not match germline at one end; this may be a read error. This chain joins TRBV7-9 and TRBJ1-4; 9 bases fit TRBD1. The CDR3 extends over 14 amino acids. Per germline, CDR1 SEHNR and CDR2 FQNEAQ (reference sequence). CDR3 bases: TGTTCCAGCAGCTTAGCGCTGGGGACAGGGTCAATGTTTTTT. Its translation is CSSSLALGTGSMFF.

Comments on this clone: Other DNA variants within this sample encode the same CDR3. The rearrangement links TRBV27 to TRBJ2-3; TRBD1 matches at 10 bases. Germline CDR1 MNHEY, CDR2 SMNVEV (reference sequence). The ends lost 5 bases at V and 1 base at J; junction bases unmatched: 6. The CDR3 length is 16 residues. The CDR3 reads CASSTGDRGGTDTQYF. The CDR3 bases are TGTGCCAGCAGTACCGGGGACAGGGGAGGCACAGATACGCAGTATTTT.

V gene TRBV9 combines with J gene TRBJ2-1, with 12 bases lining up with TRBD2. Losses at the gene ends were 3 bases for V and 8 bases for J; bases not matched to a gene: 6. Germline CDR1 is SGDLS and CDR2 is YYNGEE. CDR3 length equals 15 residues. CDR3 nucleotides: TGTGCCAGCAGCGGGGGGACTAGCGGGTCGCATGAGCAGTTCTTC. It codes for CASSGGTSGSHEQFF.

The CDR3 DNA sequence: TGTGCCAGCAAACAGTCTCGGGGGAACACAGATACGCAGTATTTT. Translated: CASKQSRGNTDTQYF. V is TRBV6-1 and J is TRBJ2-3, with a weak D call TRBD2 (6 bases). Germline V CDR1 and CDR2: MNHNS, SASEGT. The V and J ends lost 7 bases and 2 bases respectively, with 16 bases between them. The CDR3 totals 15 residues.

This clone has a count of ten or more. The gene calls are TRBV5-1 and TRBJ2-6, with 8 bases fitting TRBD2. The CDR3 extends over 17 amino acids. Germline V gene data show CDR1 as SGHRS and CDR2 as YFSETQ. With 2 bases clipped from V and 2 bases from J, the junction kept 6 bases outside the gene matches. The CDR3 spells CASSLAGAMTGANVLTF. The CDR3 DNA follows: TGCGCCAGCAGCTTAGCGGGAGCGATGACTGGGGCCAACGTCCTGACTTTC.

This clone has only a few counts. The chain links TRBV27 to TRBJ2-1, with D possibly matching TRBD2 (6 bases). CDR3 length: 16 amino acids. CDR1 is MNHEY and CDR2 is SMNVEV in the germline V gene (reference sequence). Trimming took 4 bases from V and 5 from J, leaving 18 bases between them. The CDR3 DNA sequence: TGTGCCAGCAGTTCCACTAGAACTGCGGGACACAATGAGCAGTTCTTC. Its protein is CASSSTRTAGHNEQFF.

The chain carries TRBV6-1 and TRBJ2-5, with D maybe TRBD2 (7 bases). Trimming removed 4 bases from V and 4 bases from J, with 19 bases in between. Germline CDR1 reads MNHNS; CDR2 reads SASEGT. The CDR3 loop spans 16 amino acids. CDR3 region: CASSAEGGGPGETQYF. The CDR3 nucleotides read TGTGCCAGCAGTGCTGAAGGGGGAGGGCCGGGAGAGACCCAGTACTTC.

V is TRBV4-1 and J is TRBJ2-1; 8 bases map to TRBD2. V shed 3 bases, J shed 5 bases, and the junction held 12 bases outside the gene matches. The CDR3 is made up of 17 amino acids. CDR1 and CDR2 from the germline V gene are MGHRA and YSYEKL. CDR3 bases: TGCGCCAGCAGCCAGGCTCCGGGACTAGGGAGTGACAATGAGCAGTTCTTC. This translates into CASSQAPGLGSDNEQFF.

The V and J genes are TRBV5-1 and TRBJ2-1; 7 positions agree with TRBD1. The CDR3 extends over 16 amino acids. Germline V gene lookup returns CDR1 SGHRS and CDR2 YFSETQ. V shed 4 bases and J 0 bases; nucleotides not matched to a gene: 7. The CDR3 loop is CASSLEGDSSYNEQFF. CDR3 nucleotides: TGCGCCAGCAGCCTGGAAGGGGACAGCTCCTACAATGAGCAGTTCTTC.

V and J are TRBV18 and TRBJ2-1; 7 positions match TRBD2. V gave up 2 bases and J gave up 0 bases; unmatched junction bases: 7. The germline CDR1 and CDR2 sequences are KGHSH and LQKENI. The CDR3 spans 17 residues. The CDR3 here is CASSPFGAGSSYNEQFF. The CDR3 nucleotides read TGTGCCAGCTCACCATTCGGAGCGGGAAGCTCCTACAATGAGCAGTTCTTC.

This rearrangement joins TRBV30 to TRBJ1-1; maybe TRBD1 (6 bases). From germline, CDR1 is GTSNPN and CDR2 SVGIG (reference sequence). This CDR3 comprises 14 residues. Trimming pared 4 bases from V and 5 bases from J, leaving 17 bases between. The CDR3 nucleotides read TGTGCCTGGATTTGGGGGGGCGCCGGGACTGAAGCTTTCTTT. This sequence encodes CAWIWGGAGTEAFF.

The chain combines TRBV19 with TRBJ2-5; D ambiguous. The CDR3 loop spans 12 amino acids. Trimming removed 5 bases from V and 3 bases from J, with 7 bases in between. Germline lookup yields CDR1 LNHDA and CDR2 SQIVND (reference sequence). The CDR3 sequence: CASSPDKETQYF. The CDR3, as DNA: TGTGCCAGTAGTCCAGATAAAGAGACCCAGTACTTC.

The V gene is TRBV5-4, the J gene TRBJ1-1; 8 nucleotides align to TRBD1. Germline CDR1 and CDR2: SGHNT and YYREEE (reference sequence). This CDR3 is built from 16 residues. After removal of 3 bases from V and 0 bases from J, the junction contained 7 bases not matched to a gene. The CDR3, as DNA: TGTGCCAGCAGCTATGACAGGGGCGCCATGAACACTGAAGCTTTCTTT. This sequence encodes CASSYDRGAMNTEAFF. The full variable domain, with the rest looked up from reference TRBV5-4 and TRBJ1-1, is ETGVTQSPTHLIKTRGQQVTLRCSSQSGHNTVSWYQQALGQGPQFIFQYYREEENGRGNFPPRFSGLQFPNYSSELNVNALELDDSALYLCASSYDRGAMNTEAFFGQGTRLTVV.

The chain has TRBV28 and TRBJ2-4; 12 bases match TRBD2. V gave up 5 bases and J gave up 1 base; unmatched junction bases: 15. Germline CDR1 is MDHEN and CDR2 is SYDVKM. The CDR3 is 20 amino acids. The CDR3 here is CASSPERKTSGRRAKNIQYF. The CDR3, as DNA: TGTGCCAGCAGTCCAGAAAGAAAGACTAGCGGGAGAAGGGCCAAAAACATTCAGTACTTC.

The chain recombines TRBV7-9 with TRBJ2-3, with D possibly matching TRBD2 (7 bases). V lost 5 bases and J lost 8, with 14 bases in between. The CDR3 length is 13 residues. CDR1 and CDR2 (germline): SEHNR, FQNEAQ (reference sequence). CDR3 in amino acids: CASSQGGAPTQYF. The CDR3 DNA is TGTGCCAGCAGCCAAGGGGGGGCCCCTACGCAGTATTTT.